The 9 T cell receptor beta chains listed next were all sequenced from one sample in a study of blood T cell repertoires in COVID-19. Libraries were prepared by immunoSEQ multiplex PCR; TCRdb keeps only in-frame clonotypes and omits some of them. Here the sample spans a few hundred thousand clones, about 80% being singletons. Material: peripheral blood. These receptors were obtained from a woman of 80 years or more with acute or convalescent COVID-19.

Written as DNA, the CDR3 is TGTGCCAGCAGCGTAGGTCCTAGCGGGAGCGGGGATACGCAGTATTTT. This codes for CASSVGPSGSGDTQYF. The chain joins TRBV9 to TRBJ2-3, with 10 bases fitting TRBD2. The CDR3 has 16 residues. The V gene's germline CDR1 is SGDLS and CDR2 YYNGEE. V shed 0 bases, J shed 6 bases, and the junction held 7 bases outside the gene matches.

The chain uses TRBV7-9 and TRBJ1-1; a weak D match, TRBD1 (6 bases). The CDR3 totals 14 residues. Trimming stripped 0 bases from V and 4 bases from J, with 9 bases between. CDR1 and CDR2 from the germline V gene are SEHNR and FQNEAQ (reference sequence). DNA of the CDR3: TGTGCCAGCAGCTTAGCGCAGGGGTCCACTGAAGCTTTCTTT. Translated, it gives CASSLAQGSTEAFF.

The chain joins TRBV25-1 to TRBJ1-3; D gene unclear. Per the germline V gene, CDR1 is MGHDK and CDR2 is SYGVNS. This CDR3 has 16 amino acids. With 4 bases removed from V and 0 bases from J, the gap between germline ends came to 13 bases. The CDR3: CASSADTPSSGNTIYF. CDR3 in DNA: TGTGCCAGCAGTGCCGACACCCCGAGCTCTGGAAACACCATATATTTT.

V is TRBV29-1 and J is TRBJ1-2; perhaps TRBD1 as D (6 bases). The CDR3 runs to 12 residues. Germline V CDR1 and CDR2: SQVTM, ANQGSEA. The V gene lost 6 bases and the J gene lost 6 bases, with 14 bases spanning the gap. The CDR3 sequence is CSVGRGGHGYTF. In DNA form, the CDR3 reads TGCAGCGTCGGCAGGGGCGGCCATGGCTACACCTTC.

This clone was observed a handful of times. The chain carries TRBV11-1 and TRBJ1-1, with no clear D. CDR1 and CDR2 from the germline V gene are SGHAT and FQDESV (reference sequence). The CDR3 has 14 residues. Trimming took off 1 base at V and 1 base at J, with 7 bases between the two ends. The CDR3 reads CASSLGAGNTEAFF. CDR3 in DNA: TGTGCCAGCAGCTTAGGTGCCGGGAACACTGAAGCTTTCTTT.

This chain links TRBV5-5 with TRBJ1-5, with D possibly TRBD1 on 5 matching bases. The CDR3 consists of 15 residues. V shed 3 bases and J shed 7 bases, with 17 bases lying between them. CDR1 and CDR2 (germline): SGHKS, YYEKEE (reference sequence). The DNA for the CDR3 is TGTGCCAGCAGCTGGGGGGAGGTCTTACGGCAGCCCCAGCATTTT. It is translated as CASSWGEVLRQPQHF.

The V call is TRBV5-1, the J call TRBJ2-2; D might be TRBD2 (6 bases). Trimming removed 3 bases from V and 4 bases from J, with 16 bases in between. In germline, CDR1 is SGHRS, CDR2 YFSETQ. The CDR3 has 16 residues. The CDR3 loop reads CASSSFGLASTGELFF. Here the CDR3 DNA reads TGCGCCAGCAGCTCCTTCGGGCTAGCGTCCACCGGGGAGCTGTTTTTT.

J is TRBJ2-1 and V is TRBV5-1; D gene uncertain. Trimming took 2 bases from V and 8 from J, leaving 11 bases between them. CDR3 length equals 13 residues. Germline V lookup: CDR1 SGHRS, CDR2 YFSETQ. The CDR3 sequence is CASSFEDSHEQFF. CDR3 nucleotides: TGCGCCAGCAGCTTTGAAGACTCCCATGAGCAGTTCTTC.

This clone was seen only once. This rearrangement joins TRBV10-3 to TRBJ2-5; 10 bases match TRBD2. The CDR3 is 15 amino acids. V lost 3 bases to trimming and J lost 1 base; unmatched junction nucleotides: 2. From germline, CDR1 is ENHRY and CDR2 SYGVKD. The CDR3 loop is CAISDQRGGQETQYF. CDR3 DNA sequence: TGTGCCATCAGTGATCAGCGGGGGGGCCAAGAGACCCAGTACTTC.